This TCR beta chain comes out of a study of blood T cells in healthy people across ages. This CDR3 comprises 17 residues. V was pared by 2 bases and J by 2 bases, with 10 bases of the junction left unmatched. Germline V gene data show CDR1 as LNHNV and CDR2 as YYDKDF (reference sequence). The use of a sample-barcoded 5' primer and a J-beta primer mix characterized a second PCR of about 7 to 12 cycles. TCRdb ran MiXCR on the 5' RACE reads and lists one entry per CDR3 protein. The table lists around 1.1 million distinct CDR3 sequences, approximately 38% of them singletons. This sequence was found in a man aged 18 to 29 in good health. Input material: blood. V and J are TRBV15 and TRBJ2-3; 7 nucleotides align to TRBD2. CDR3 nucleotides: TGTGCCACCAGCAGATCTAGCGGCGGGGGTCTCACAGATACGCAGTATTTT. Protein: CATSRSSGGGLTDTQYF.